This TCR beta chain stems from a study of CD8 T cells in ankylosing spondylitis. Study results and caveats: About 8 highly homologous variants made up a TCR beta motif, and this motif appeared characteristic of ankylosing spondylitis blood. A CD8+ phenotype characterized the disease-linked clones, which were relatively rare in peripheral blood.

MiXCR, run by TCRdb on the 5' RACE reads, gives a single entry per CDR3 protein. The repertoire includes around 340,000 distinct CDR3 sequences, roughly 20% of them detected once, and 10% to 15% sits in the top ten. A few counts support this clonotype. The antigen is unknown. The ends were cut back, 5 bases at V and 3 bases at J, with 13 bases in the middle. The CDR3 has 15 amino acids. The sequenced sample was blood, either unsorted or a sorted T cell fraction (not recorded which). The chain employs TRBV12-3 or TRBV12-4 and TRBJ2-2; either TRBD1 or TRBD2 may supply D (5 bases each). This receptor was identified in a male donor with ankylosing spondylitis or in good health (not recorded which). As DNA, the CDR3 is TGTGCCAGCAGTGGGGGAATTCTGTACACCGGGGAGCTGTTTTTT. As protein: CASSGGILYTGELFF.